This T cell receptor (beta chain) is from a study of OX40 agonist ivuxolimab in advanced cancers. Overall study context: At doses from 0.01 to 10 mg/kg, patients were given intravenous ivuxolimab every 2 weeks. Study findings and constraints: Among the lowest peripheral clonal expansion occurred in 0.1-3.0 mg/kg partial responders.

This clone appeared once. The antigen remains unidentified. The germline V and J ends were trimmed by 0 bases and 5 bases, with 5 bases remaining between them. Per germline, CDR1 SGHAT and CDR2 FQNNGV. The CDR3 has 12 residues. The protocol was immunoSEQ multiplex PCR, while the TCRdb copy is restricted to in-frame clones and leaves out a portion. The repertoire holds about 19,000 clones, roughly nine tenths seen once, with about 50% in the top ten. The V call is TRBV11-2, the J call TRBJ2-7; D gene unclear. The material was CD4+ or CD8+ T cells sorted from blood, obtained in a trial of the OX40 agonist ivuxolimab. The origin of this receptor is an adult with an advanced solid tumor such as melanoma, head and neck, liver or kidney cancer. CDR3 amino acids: CASSLDPHEQYF. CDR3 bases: TGTGCCAGCAGCTTAGATCCCCACGAGCAGTACTTC.